This T cell receptor beta chain came from a study of cytomegalovirus exposure and HLA in healthy donors. Concerning this clone itself: The antigen is undetermined.

General study findings and limits: About 90% or about 30% of the time was how often most TCR beta V segments were productive, according to an earlier analysis. The listing of 150 to 200 TCR beta chains classed them as cytomegalovirus-associated.

The PCR was carried out with 60 Vbeta primers and 13 Jbeta primers. Profiling relied on immunoSEQ multiplex PCR, and the TCRdb table lists in-frame clones only, not all of them. Of roughly 150,000 clones in the sample, around 75% are singletons; the top ten hold 4.7%. Input material: PBMCs. The TCR originated in a man between 18 and 35 years old in good health and CMV-seropositive.

Here the CDR3 DNA reads TGCGCCAGCAGCTTGGGGACTAACACAGATACGCAGTATTTT. This sequence encodes CASSLGTNTDTQYF. The chain employs TRBV5-1 and TRBJ2-3, with D perhaps TRBD2 (6 bases). CDR1 is SGHRS and CDR2 is YFSETQ in the germline V gene. V dropped 0 bases and J dropped 2 bases, with 7 bases sitting between them. The CDR3 is 14 residues long. The full variable domain, its missing parts supplied by reference TRBV5-1 and TRBJ2-3, is KAGVTQTPRYLIKTRGQQVTLSCSPISGHRSVSWYQQTPGQGLQFLFEYFSETQRNKGNFPGRFSGRQFSNSRSEMNVSTLELGDSALYLCASSLGTNTDTQYFGPGTRLTVL.